This is a list of T cell receptor beta chains from one sample in a study of response to subunit inactivated influenza vaccine. MiXCR was run by TCRdb on the RT-PCR reads, yielding one entry per CDR3 protein. There are hundreds of thousands of distinct CDR3 sequences in the sample; approximately 15% occur only once, and 6.5% to 8.5% lies in the top ten. The source material was PBMCs from blood, sampled around two weeks before vaccination. Every receptor here comes from a man between 50 and 59 years old who received an inactivated influenza vaccine. Each CDR3 is given with its conserved first and last residue. The order of the fields is clone size, D gene, V gene, J gene, CDR3 DNA, CDR3 protein. A D gene is named only where the DNA matches it firmly. A clone size is listed for some rows: how often the clone was seen (once, few, many), or a class if it is expanded.

few	NA	TRBV12-3/TRBV12-4	TRBJ1-1	TGTGCCAGCAGTTTAATTAAGAACACTGAAGCTTTCTTT	CASSLIKNTEAFF
NA	NA	TRBV2	TRBJ2-5	TGTGCCAGCAGTGATGCAGGACGGGAGACCCAGTACTTC	CASSDAGRETQYF
few	NA	TRBV2	TRBJ2-7	TGTGCCAGCAGTGGGGAATACGAGCAGTACTTC	CASSGEYEQYF
few	NA	TRBV7-9	TRBJ2-5	TGTGCCAGCAGCCCATCCACGGGGCTAGCGTACGGAGAGACCCAGTACTTC	CASSPSTGLAYGETQYF
few	NA	TRBV5-1	TRBJ2-2	TGCGCCAGCAGCTTGGATTCAGGGAACGGGGAGCTGTTTTTT	CASSLDSGNGELFF
NA	NA	TRBV11-2	TRBJ2-7	TGTGCCAGCAGCTTAGGACAGCTAAACGAGCAGTACTTC	CASSLGQLNEQYF
NA	NA	TRBV11-2	TRBJ2-7	TGTGCCAGCAGCCAAGAGGGCGGACGACGCTCCTACGAGCAGTACTTC	CASSQEGGRRSYEQYF
NA	NA	TRBV19	TRBJ1-6	TGTGCCAGTAGTCGAGGCCACACAGCACCCCTCCACTTT	CASSRGHTAPLHF
NA	TRBD1	TRBV7-3	TRBJ2-5	TGTGCCAGCAGCCAAGGGACAGGGAAAGGAGAGACCCAGTACTTC	CASSQGTGKGETQYF
few	NA	TRBV7-9	TRBJ1-5	TGTGCCAGCAGCTTAGATGCCGGGGGCAGTCAGCCCCAGCATTTT	CASSLDAGGSQPQHF
few	NA	TRBV4-3	TRBJ2-3	TGCGCCAGCAGCCAAGAAGTTGGTCGGACAGATACGCAGTATTTT	CASSQEVGRTDTQYF
NA	NA	TRBV12-3/TRBV12-4	TRBJ1-2	TGTGCCAGCAGTCCCACAAGCTATGGCTACACCTTC	CASSPTSYGYTF
NA	TRBD2	TRBV6-2/TRBV6-3	TRBJ2-5	TGTGCCAGCAGTTACCCTCTAGCGGGAGAGGGTGAGACCCAGTACTTC	CASSYPLAGEGETQYF
NA	NA	TRBV14	TRBJ2-3	TGTGCCAGCAGCCAATTTCTCACAGATACGCAGTATTTT	CASSQFLTDTQYF
NA	TRBD2	TRBV11-2	TRBJ2-1	TGTGCCAGCAGCTGGACTAGCCTTCACAATGAGCAGTTCTTC	CASSWTSLHNEQFF
many	NA	TRBV27	TRBJ2-7	TGTGCCAGCAGTTGGAACAGAGCGATCGACGAGCAGTACTTC	CASSWNRAIDEQYF
NA	TRBD1	TRBV24-1	TRBJ1-1	TGTGCCACCAGTGGTTATGGGACAGCAGCTTTCTTT	CATSGYGTAAFF
NA	NA	TRBV11-2	TRBJ1-5	TGTGCCAGCAGCTTGGAGGACCTTCAGCCCCAGCATTTT	CASSLEDLQPQHF
many	NA	TRBV20-1	TRBJ1-1	TGCAGTGCTAGTCAGACGAACACTGAAGCTTTCTTT	CSASQTNTEAFF
NA	TRBD2	TRBV29-1	TRBJ2-7	TGCAGCGTTCGTAGCGGGAGGGGGCTCTACGAGCAGTACTTC	CSVRSGRGLYEQYF
many	NA	TRBV27	TRBJ1-4	TGTGCCAGCAGTTTCGGTGGAGCAACTAATGAAAAACTGTTTTTT	CASSFGGATNEKLFF
NA	NA	TRBV15	TRBJ2-7	TGTGCCACCAGCAGAGAACGGGGGAGCTCCTACGAGCAGTACTTC	CATSRERGSSYEQYF
NA	TRBD2	TRBV28	TRBJ2-1	TGTGCCAGCAGTTTTAGACTAGCGGGAGGTGAGCAGTTCTTC	CASSFRLAGGEQFF
few	TRBD1	TRBV14	TRBJ1-1	TGTGCCAGCAGCCAAGTTCGGACAGGGCCGACTGAAGCTTTCTTT	CASSQVRTGPTEAFF
few	NA	TRBV4-1	TRBJ2-7	TGCGCCAGCAGCCAAGAAAAGTCTCCCGGCCCCTACGAGCAGTACTTC	CASSQEKSPGPYEQYF
NA	TRBD2	TRBV6-5	TRBJ2-1	TGTGCCTGCAGTTACTTTAAAGGGACTAGCGCGTACAATGAGCAGTTCTTC	CACSYFKGTSAYNEQFF
NA	TRBD1	TRBV7-9	TRBJ2-3	TGTGCCAGCAGACGACAGGGGCCCGATACGCAGTATTTT	CASRRQGPDTQYF
many	NA	TRBV12-3/TRBV12-4	TRBJ1-5	TGTGCCAGCAGTTTTCATGACAGCCCTAATCAGCCCCAGCATTTT	CASSFHDSPNQPQHF
NA	TRBD1	TRBV25-1	TRBJ2-7	TGTGCCAGCAGTGCCTGGGACAGGGGATACGAGCAGTACTTC	CASSAWDRGYEQYF
NA	NA	TRBV19	TRBJ2-1	TGTGCCAGTAGTAGAGGGACTGAGACGAATGAGCAGTTCTTC	CASSRGTETNEQFF
NA	TRBD1	TRBV18	TRBJ2-3	TGTGCCAGCTCACCGGAGGACAGGGCATACACAGATACGCAGTATTTT	CASSPEDRAYTDTQYF
few	TRBD1	TRBV7-2	TRBJ1-6	TGTGCCAGCAGCTTGACAGGGGATGGGGATTCACCCCTCCACTTT	CASSLTGDGDSPLHF
few	NA	TRBV29-1	TRBJ2-7	TGCAGCTCCCGAGGGTATATATCCTACGAGCAGTACTTC	CSSRGYISYEQYF
few	TRBD1	TRBV19	TRBJ1-2	TGTGCCAGTAACAGGGGAAAATTGGACTACACCTTC	CASNRGKLDYTF
few	TRBD2	TRBV12-3/TRBV12-4	TRBJ2-5	TGTGCCAGCCGAGGGGACTATCAAGAGACCCAGTACTTC	CASRGDYQETQYF
few	NA	TRBV6-5	TRBJ2-1	TGTGCCAGCAGTTACTCCGGGACCTTAAGACTCAATGAGCAGTTCTTC	CASSYSGTLRLNEQFF
few	NA	TRBV5-6	TRBJ2-7	TGTGCCAGCAGCTTGGTAAGAGGGGAGGTTGGATACGAGCAGTACTTC	CASSLVRGEVGYEQYF
NA	NA	TRBV6-1	TRBJ1-4	TGTGCCAGCCTCTCTGGGGGTCTGGCTAATGAAAAACTGTTTTTT	CASLSGGLANEKLFF
few	NA	TRBV30	TRBJ2-1	TGTGCCTGGAGCCACGGGGGGCGCTTCTACAATGAGCAGTTCTTC	CAWSHGGRFYNEQFF
NA	NA	TRBV20-1	TRBJ2-7	TGCAGTGCTAGACCAGATTCTCGACAGGAGTCTTCTTTC	CSARPDSRQESSF
once	TRBD2	TRBV10-3	TRBJ2-1	TGTGCCACCGATCCGGGGGGAGCCTACAATGAGCAGTTCTTC	CATDPGGAYNEQFF
few	NA	TRBV7-8	TRBJ2-7	TGTGCCAGCAGCTTAGTTCGGATAGGCCCCTACGAGCAGTACTTC	CASSLVRIGPYEQYF
few	NA	TRBV20-1	TRBJ1-1	TGCAGTGCAGGGCCTACAGGGATCTCGAACACTGAAGCTTTCTTT	CSAGPTGISNTEAFF
NA	TRBD1	TRBV7-2	TRBJ2-5	TGTGCCAGCAGCTTTACAGGGGGCACGGGGCAAGAGACCCAGTACTTC	CASSFTGGTGQETQYF
few	TRBD2	TRBV4-3	TRBJ2-5	TGCGCCAGCAGCCCCGGCGGGGGTCCTCAGAAGACCCAGTACTTC	CASSPGGGPQKTQYF
few	NA	TRBV18	TRBJ1-2	TGTGCCAGCTCACCAGGGATTCCAAGCTATCGCTACACCTTC	CASSPGIPSYRYTF
few	NA	TRBV5-1	TRBJ2-7	TGCGCCAGCAGCTTGGACGTCAGGGTATCCTACGAGCAGTACTTC	CASSLDVRVSYEQYF
few	TRBD2	TRBV28	TRBJ2-7	TGTGCCAGCAGTTCCTACGAGCGGGGGGTCTACGAGCAGTACTTC	CASSSYERGVYEQYF
few	TRBD1	TRBV7-2	TRBJ2-1	TGTGCCAGCAGCTTCGGGACAGGGTGGAACAATGAGCAGTTCTTC	CASSFGTGWNNEQFF
NA	NA	TRBV28	TRBJ2-2	TGTGCCAGCAGTTTATTTACAACCCCCGGGGAGCTGTTTTTT	CASSLFTTPGELFF
few	TRBD2	TRBV6-2/TRBV6-3	TRBJ2-7	TGTGCCAGCAGTGGACTAGCGGGGGCCCTCGGCGAGCAGTACTTC	CASSGLAGALGEQYF
NA	NA	TRBV7-2	TRBJ1-1	TGTGCCAGCAGACAGGTGCGAGACACTGAAGCTTTCTTT	CASRQVRDTEAFF